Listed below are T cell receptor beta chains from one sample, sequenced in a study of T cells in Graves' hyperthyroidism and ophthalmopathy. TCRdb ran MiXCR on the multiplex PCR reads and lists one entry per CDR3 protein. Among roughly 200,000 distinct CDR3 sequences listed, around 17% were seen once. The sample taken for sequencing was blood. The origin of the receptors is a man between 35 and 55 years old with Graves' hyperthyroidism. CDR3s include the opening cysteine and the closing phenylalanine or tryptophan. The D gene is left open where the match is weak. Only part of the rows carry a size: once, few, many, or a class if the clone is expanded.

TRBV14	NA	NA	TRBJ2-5	TGTGCCAGCAGCCAAGGACGGTTTAGAGGAGAGACCCAGTACTTC	CASSQGRFRGETQYF
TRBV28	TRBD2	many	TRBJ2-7	TGTGCCAGCAGATTAGCGGGGGCCTACGAGCAGTACTTC	CASRLAGAYEQYF
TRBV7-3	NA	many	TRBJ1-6	TGTGCCAGCAGCTTAGGGTACTGGGCACCCCTCCACTTT	CASSLGYWAPLHF
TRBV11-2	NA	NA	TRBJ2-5	TGTGCCAGCAGCAGGTCTCCGTACCAAGAGACCCAGTACTTC	CASSRSPYQETQYF
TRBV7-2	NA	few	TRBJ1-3	TGTGCCAGCAGCTCAAGGGGGTACTCTGGAAACACCATATATTTT	CASSSRGYSGNTIYF
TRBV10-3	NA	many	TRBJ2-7	TGTGCCATTGCAGGGCGGGACAGTCAAACCTACGAGCAGTACTTC	CAIAGRDSQTYEQYF
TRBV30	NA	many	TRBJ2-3	TGTGCCTGGAGTGTTGGGGACACAGATACGCAGTATTTT	CAWSVGDTDTQYF
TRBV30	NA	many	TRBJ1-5	TGTGCCTGGAGCGCGGGAGATCAGCCCCAGCATTTT	CAWSAGDQPQHF
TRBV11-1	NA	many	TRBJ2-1	TGTGCCAGCAGCCCCCAAGGGACGGTCAACAATGAGCAGTTCTTC	CASSPQGTVNNEQFF
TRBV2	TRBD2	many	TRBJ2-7	TGTGCCAGCAGACCATACCCGGGACTAGCGGGGGGAAACTCCTACGAGCAGTACTTC	CASRPYPGLAGGNSYEQYF
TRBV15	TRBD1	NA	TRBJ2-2	TGTGCCACCAGCAGAGTGGGACAGGGAGGCACCGGGGAGCTGTTTTTT	CATSRVGQGGTGELFF
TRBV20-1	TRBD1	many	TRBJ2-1	TGCAGTGCTATCCGACAGGGGGCTTACAATGAGCAGTTCTTC	CSAIRQGAYNEQFF
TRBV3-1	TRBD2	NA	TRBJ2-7	TGTGCCAGCAGCCCGGGACTACCCTACGAGCAGTACTTC	CASSPGLPYEQYF
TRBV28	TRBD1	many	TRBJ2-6	TGTGCCAGCAGTTTAACCGGGACAGGGGGGCCCTCTGGGGCCAACGTCCTGACTTTC	CASSLTGTGGPSGANVLTF
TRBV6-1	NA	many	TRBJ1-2	TGTGCCAGCAGACCTCCCCGGCCAGATCCCTTTGGCTACACCTTC	CASRPPRPDPFGYTF
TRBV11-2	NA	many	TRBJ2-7	TGTGCCAGCAGCTTTGGTACGGTGGGGCAGGTCCCCTACGAGCAGTACTTC	CASSFGTVGQVPYEQYF
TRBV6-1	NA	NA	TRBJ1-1	TGTGCCAGCAGCCCCCGGGACGGTGAAGCTTTCTTT	CASSPRDGEAFF
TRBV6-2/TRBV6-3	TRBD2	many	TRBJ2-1	TGTGCCAGCAGTCAGGGACTAGCGGGACACTCCTACAATGAGCAGTTCTTC	CASSQGLAGHSYNEQFF
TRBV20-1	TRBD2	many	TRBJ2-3	TGCAGTGCTAGAGATCCTCGACTAGCGGGGGGGCCCGGCACAGATACGCAGTATTTT	CSARDPRLAGGPGTDTQYF
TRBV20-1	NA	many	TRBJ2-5	TGCAGTGCTAGGGGTGCCGGGGGGCCCAGTCAGACCCAGTACTTC	CSARGAGGPSQTQYF
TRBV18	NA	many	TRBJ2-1	TGTGCCAGCTCAGACCTGCGTGGTAGCACCTACAATGAGCAGTTCTTC	CASSDLRGSTYNEQFF
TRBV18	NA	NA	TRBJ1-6	TGTGCCAGCTCACCACCGTCGGGGAAGGGTTCACCCCTCCACTTT	CASSPPSGKGSPLHF
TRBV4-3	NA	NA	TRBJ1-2	TGCGCCAGCAGCCAAGATTTGTTTCGCGGCGGCTACACCTTC	CASSQDLFRGGYTF
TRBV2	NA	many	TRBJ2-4	TGTGCCAGCAGTGAGACTGGCGGGATAAACATTCAGTACTTC	CASSETGGINIQYF
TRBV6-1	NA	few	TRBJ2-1	TGTGCCAGCAGCCCCTGGGGGGGCGCCAACAATGAGCAGTTCTTC	CASSPWGGANNEQFF
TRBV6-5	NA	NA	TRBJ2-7	TGTGCCAGCAGTTACTCGGCAGGGGGGGACTACGAGCAGTACTTC	CASSYSAGGDYEQYF
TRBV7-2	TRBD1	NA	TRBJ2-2	TGTGCCAGCAGCTTAGCACAGGGGTTGGCCGGGGAGCTGTTTTTT	CASSLAQGLAGELFF
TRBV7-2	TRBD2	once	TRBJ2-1	TGTGCCAGCAGCTTAGTTTTGGGCGGGGGGAATGAGCAGTTCTTC	CASSLVLGGGNEQFF
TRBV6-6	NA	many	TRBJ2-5	TGTGCCAGCAGTTACGATCAAGAGACCCAGTACTTC	CASSYDQETQYF
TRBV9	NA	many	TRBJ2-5	TGTGCCAGCAGCGTTCGCGGTTCCTTACAAGAGACCCAGTACTTC	CASSVRGSLQETQYF
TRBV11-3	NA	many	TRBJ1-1	TGTGCCAGCAGCGGAACGGGGACCGAAGCTTTCTTT	CASSGTGTEAFF
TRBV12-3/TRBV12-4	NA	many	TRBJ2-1	TGTGCCAGCAGTTTAAGTTCCAGACGCCTAAGGGGGCAGTTCTTC	CASSLSSRRLRGQFF
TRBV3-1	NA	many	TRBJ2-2	TGTGCCAGCAGCCAAGATCGGGCCAGGGACCGTACCGGGGAGCTGTTTTTT	CASSQDRARDRTGELFF
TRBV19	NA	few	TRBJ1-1	TGTGCCAGTAGTAGTCAGGGGACGAACACTGAAGCTTTCTTT	CASSSQGTNTEAFF
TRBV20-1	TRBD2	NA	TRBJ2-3	TGCAGTGCTAGAGACCGTCAGCGGGGGGCCAGCACAGATACGCAGTATTTT	CSARDRQRGASTDTQYF
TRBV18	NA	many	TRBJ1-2	TGTGCCAGCTCAATAGAAATGAACTATGGCTACACCTTC	CASSIEMNYGYTF
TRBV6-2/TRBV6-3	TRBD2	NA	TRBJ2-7	TGTGCCAGCAGTTACTCGACAACCGGGACTAGCGGGGGCCCCTACGAGCAGTACTTC	CASSYSTTGTSGGPYEQYF
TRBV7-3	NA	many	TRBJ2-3	TGTGCCAGCAGCTTAGGTACTCCCGCTAGCACAGATACGCAGTATTTT	CASSLGTPASTDTQYF
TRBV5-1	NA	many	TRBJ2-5	TGCGCCAGCAGCCATGCAGAGACCCAGTACTTC	CASSHAETQYF
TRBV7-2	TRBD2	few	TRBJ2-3	TGTGCCAGCAGCTTAACCCCACTAGCGGGGGGGCAAGATACGCAGTATTTT	CASSLTPLAGGQDTQYF
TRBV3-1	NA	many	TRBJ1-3	TGTGCCAGCATCTCCGGGGAGGACCGAAGCACCATATATTTT	CASISGEDRSTIYF
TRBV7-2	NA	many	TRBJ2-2	TGTGCCAGCAGCTTAAGTGCAGGGGTTGGCACCGGGGAGCTGTTTTTT	CASSLSAGVGTGELFF
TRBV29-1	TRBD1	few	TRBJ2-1	TGCAGCGTTGAGAGGCGGACAGGAGTGTTCTTC	CSVERRTGVFF
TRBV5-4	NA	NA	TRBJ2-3	TGTGCCAGCAGCTCCCCAAGGGAACCGCAGTATTTT	CASSSPREPQYF
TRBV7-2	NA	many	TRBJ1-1	TGTGCCAGCAGCCGTGGGGGAGGGAGCACTGAAGCTTTCTTT	CASSRGGGSTEAFF
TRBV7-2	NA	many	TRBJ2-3	TGTGCCAGCAGCCGAAACGGAGGGGGAGATACGCAGTATTTT	CASSRNGGGDTQYF
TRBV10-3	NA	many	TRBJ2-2	TGTGCCATCAGACCCGAAACCGGGGAGCTGTTTTTT	CAIRPETGELFF
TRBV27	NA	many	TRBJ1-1	TGTGCCAGCAAGCGAGAACAGGCGAACACTGAAGCTTTCTTT	CASKREQANTEAFF
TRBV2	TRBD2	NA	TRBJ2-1	TGTGCCAGCAGTGAATCGGGGGGGGGTGGGTATGAGCAGTTCTTC	CASSESGGGGYEQFF
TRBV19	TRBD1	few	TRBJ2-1	TGTGCCAGTAGTGGATACAGGGGGCCATACAATGAGCAGTTCTTC	CASSGYRGPYNEQFF
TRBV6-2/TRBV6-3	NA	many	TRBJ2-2	TGTGCCAGCAGTTACTCGTATCCGGGACCCCACACCGGGGAGCTGTTTTTT	CASSYSYPGPHTGELFF
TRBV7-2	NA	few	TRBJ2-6	TGTGCCAGCAGCTTAGGCGCGTCGGGATCCGGGGCCAACGTCCTGACTTTC	CASSLGASGSGANVLTF
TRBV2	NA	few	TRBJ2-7	TGTGCCAGCAGTCCGACTAGATCGGGGAACGAGCAGTACTTC	CASSPTRSGNEQYF
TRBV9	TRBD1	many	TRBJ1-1	TGTGCCAGCAGCGTAGCGGGACAGGGATATGAGAACACTGAAGCTTTCTTT	CASSVAGQGYENTEAFF
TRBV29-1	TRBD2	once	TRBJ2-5	TGCAGCGTTTACCTAGCGGGGGCGCAAGAGACCCAGTACTTC	CSVYLAGAQETQYF
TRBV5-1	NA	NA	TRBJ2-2	TGCGCCAGCAATCAGGGTTCCACCGGGGAGCTGTTTTTT	CASNQGSTGELFF
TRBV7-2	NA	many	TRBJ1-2	TGTGCCAGCAGCCAAGACAATCATAGGACCTATGGCTACACCTTC	CASSQDNHRTYGYTF